The present TCR beta chain was sequenced within a study of CD8+CD57+ T cells in acquired aplastic anemia. Profiling that covered TCR beta VDJ and CDR3 relied on genomic DNA as its template. TCRdb re-analysed the reads in MiXCR, keeping a single row per CDR3 protein. The sample lists hundreds of thousands of distinct CDR3 sequences, roughly 64% occurring once. V was pared by 7 bases and J by 7 bases, with 17 bases between. Per germline, CDR1 MNHNY and CDR2 SVGAGI (reference sequence). This CDR3 is 14 amino acids long. This clonotype was recorded at least ten times. The chain combines TRBV6-6 with TRBJ1-5, with TRBD1 as a possible D gene (5 bases). The sequence was collected from a human donor in good health, serving as a control. Sequenced material: sorted CD4+, CD8+, or CD8+CD57+ T cells (not recorded which) from PBMCs. CDR3 bases: TGTGCCAGCACCGTCGGGGGGGGAGGACAGCCCCAGCATTTT. Translating gives CASTVGGGGQPQHF.